This TCR beta chain comes out of a study of radiotherapy plus CTLA-4 blockade in lung cancer (dated by TCRdb to between 2018 and 2020). Regarding the study in general: Objective responses were observed in approximately 17% of enrolled patients, and disease control was achieved in around 30%. General findings and caveats noted by the study authors: Increased serum interferon-beta after radiation, together with early dynamic changes in blood T cell clones, were reported to be the strongest predictors of response. After treatment with radiotherapy and ipilimumab, TCR clones that came from tumors expanded in the peripheral blood.

The study evaluated CTLA-4 blockade (ipilimumab) given together with focal radiation therapy in patients who had chemo-refractory metastatic non-small-cell lung cancer. Regarding this clone: The antigen it binds to is not known. The record has no base qualities; no much larger clone is one base away.

Libraries were prepared through the immunoSEQ multiplex PCR assay. Imported from immuneACCESS, the table was reduced by TCRdb to in-frame sequences with V and J called. These copies leave out some clones; in studies compared against another copy, an unresolved V gene accounts for under half, and the cause of the remainder is not known. Counted in this sample were tens of thousands of clones; about 76% of them appeared once. The ten largest clones take up 24% of the sample. Trimming removed 4 bases from V and 3 bases from J; the gene matches leave 3 bases unexplained. CDR3 length: 15 amino acids, cysteine to phenylalanine. The entry retains the CDR3 DNA only, 45 bases that are in frame from base 1. CDR1 KGHSH and CDR2 LQKENI were looked up in the germline V gene.

Recombination linked TRBV18 to TRBJ2-1, with 10 middle bases fitting TRBD2. This material consisted of peripheral blood, taken from a patient treated with radiotherapy plus ipilimumab. The receptor was derived from a human donor with non-small cell lung cancer that progressed on radiotherapy plus ipilimumab. The CDR3: CASSLRTSGYNEQFF. The DNA sequence is as follows: TGTGCCAGCTCACTAAGGACTAGCGGCTACAATGAGCAGTTCTTC.